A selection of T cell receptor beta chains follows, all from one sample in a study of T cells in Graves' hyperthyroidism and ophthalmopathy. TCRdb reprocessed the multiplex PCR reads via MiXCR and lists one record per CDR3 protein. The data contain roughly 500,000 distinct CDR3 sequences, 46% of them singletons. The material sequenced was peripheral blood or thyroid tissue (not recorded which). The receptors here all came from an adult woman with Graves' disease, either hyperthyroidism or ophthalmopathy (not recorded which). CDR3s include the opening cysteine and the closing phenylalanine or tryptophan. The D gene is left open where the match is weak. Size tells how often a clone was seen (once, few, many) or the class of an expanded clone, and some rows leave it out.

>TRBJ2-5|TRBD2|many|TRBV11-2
CASSATGTTKETQYF
TGTGCCAGCAGCGCAACCGGGACTACCAAAGAGACCCAGTACTTC
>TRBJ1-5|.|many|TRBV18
CASDETGTRNQPQHF
TGTGCCAGCGACGAAACAGGGACGCGCAATCAGCCCCAGCATTTT
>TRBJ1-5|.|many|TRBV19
CASSREIFHQPQHF
TGTGCCAGTAGTAGGGAGATCTTCCATCAGCCCCAGCATTTT
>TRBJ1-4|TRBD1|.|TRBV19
CASSGGQGDEKLFF
TGTGCCAGTAGCGGGGGACAGGGAGATGAAAAACTGTTTTTT
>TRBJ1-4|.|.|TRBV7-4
CASRPDSATNEKLFF
TGTGCCAGCAGACCGGACAGCGCAACTAATGAAAAACTGTTTTTT
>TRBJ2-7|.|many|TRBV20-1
CSARAPHYEQYF
TGCAGTGCTAGAGCCCCACACTACGAGCAGTACTTC
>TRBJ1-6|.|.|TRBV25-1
CASSLGGTNNSPLHF
TGTGCCAGCAGTTTGGGCGGCACAAATAATTCACCCCTCCACTTT
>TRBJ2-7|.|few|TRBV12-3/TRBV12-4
CASSFPRDSYEQYF
TGTGCCAGCAGTTTCCCCAGGGACTCCTACGAGCAGTACTTC
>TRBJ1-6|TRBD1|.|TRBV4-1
CASSQVRAQGGLNSPLHF
TGCGCCAGCAGCCAAGTCAGAGCCCAGGGGGGACTTAATTCACCCCTCCACTTT
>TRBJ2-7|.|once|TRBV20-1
CSARDRRAAYEQYF
TGCAGTGCTAGAGATCGGAGGGCAGCCTACGAGCAGTACTTC
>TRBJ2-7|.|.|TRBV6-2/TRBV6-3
CASSYVALRMYEQYF
TGTGCCAGCAGTTACGTGGCGCTCCGGATGTACGAGCAGTACTTC
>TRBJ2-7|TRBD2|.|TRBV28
CASSISGMQYF
TGTGCCAGCAGTATTAGCGGGATGCAGTACTTC
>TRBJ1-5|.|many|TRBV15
CATSSFQGGNQPQHF
TGTGCCACCAGCAGTTTCCAGGGAGGGAATCAGCCCCAGCATTTT
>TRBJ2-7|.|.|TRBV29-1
CSVVNTATYEQYF
TGCAGCGTTGTCAACACCGCGACCTACGAGCAGTACTTC
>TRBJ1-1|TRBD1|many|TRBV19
CASSTRTGPTEAFF
TGTGCCAGTAGTACCCGGACAGGGCCCACTGAAGCTTTCTTT
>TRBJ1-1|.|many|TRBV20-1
CSARDASGGVAFF
TGCAGTGCTAGAGATGCCTCGGGGGGCGTAGCTTTCTTT
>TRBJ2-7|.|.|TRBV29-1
CSVGGGNEQYF
TGCAGCGTAGGGGGTGGAAACGAGCAGTACTTC
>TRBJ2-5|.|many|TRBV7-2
CASRGLVGETQYF
TGTGCCAGCAGAGGCCTAGTCGGTGAGACCCAGTACTTC
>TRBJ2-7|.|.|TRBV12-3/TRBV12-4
CASSHLGLYEQYF
TGTGCCAGCAGTCACCTAGGACTCTACGAGCAGTACTTC
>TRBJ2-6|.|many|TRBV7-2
CASSTGGANVLTF
TGTGCCAGCAGCACGGGGGGGGCCAACGTCCTGACTTTC
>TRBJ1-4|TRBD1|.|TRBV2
CASSESTGAEKLFF
TGTGCCAGCAGTGAATCGACAGGGGCGGAAAAACTGTTTTTT
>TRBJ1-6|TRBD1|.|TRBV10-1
CASQGQGGPPLHF
TGCGCCAGCCAAGGACAGGGGGGTCCACCCCTCCACTTT
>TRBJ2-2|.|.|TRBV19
CASSTVLATNTGELFF
TGTGCCAGTAGTACGGTTTTAGCGACGAACACCGGGGAGCTGTTTTTT
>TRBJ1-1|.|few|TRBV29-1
CSVVGVTEAFF
TGCAGCGTTGTAGGGGTCACTGAAGCTTTCTTT
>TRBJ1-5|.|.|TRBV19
CASSIGRDQPQHF
TGTGCCAGTAGTATAGGTCGGGATCAGCCCCAGCATTTT
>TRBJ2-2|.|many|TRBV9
CASSVRQQGTGELFF
TGTGCCAGCAGCGTACGCCAGCAGGGCACCGGGGAGCTGTTTTTT
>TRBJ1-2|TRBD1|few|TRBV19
CASSRQGVEARYGYTF
TGTGCCAGTAGTAGACAGGGCGTGGAGGCGAGGTATGGCTACACCTTC
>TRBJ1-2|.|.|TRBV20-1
CSAAEGGLWGYTF
TGCAGTGCGGCCGAGGGGGGACTTTGGGGCTACACCTTC
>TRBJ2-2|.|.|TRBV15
CATIPDSLSNTGELFF
TGTGCCACCATCCCGGACAGTCTTTCGAACACCGGGGAGCTGTTTTTT
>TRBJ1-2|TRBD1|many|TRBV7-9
CASSLMGQGTGGYTF
TGTGCCAGCAGCTTAATGGGACAGGGGACGGGTGGCTACACCTTC
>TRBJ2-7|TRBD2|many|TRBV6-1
CASQTGTSVYEQYF
TGTGCCAGCCAGACCGGGACTAGCGTCTACGAGCAGTACTTC
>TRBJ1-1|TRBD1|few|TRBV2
CASTGTGGMNTEAFF
TGTGCCAGCACCGGGACAGGGGGTATGAACACTGAAGCTTTCTTT
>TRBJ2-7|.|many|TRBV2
CASSSGGTLYEQYF
TGTGCCAGCAGTTCTGGCGGGACACTCTACGAGCAGTACTTC
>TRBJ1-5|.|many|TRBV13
CASSLGAQNQPQHF
TGTGCCAGCAGCTTAGGTGCACAGAATCAGCCCCAGCATTTT
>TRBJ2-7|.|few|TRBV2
CASSEADIYEQYF
TGTGCCAGCAGTGAAGCAGACATTTACGAGCAGTACTTC
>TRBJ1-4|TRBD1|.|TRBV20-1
CSARLDRVDEKLFF
TGCAGTGCTAGATTGGACAGGGTCGATGAAAAACTGTTTTTT
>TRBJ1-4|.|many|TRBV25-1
CASSEWDIREKLFF
TGTGCCAGCAGTGAATGGGACATAAGAGAAAAACTGTTTTTT
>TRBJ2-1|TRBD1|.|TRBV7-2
CASSLVFSGQGDNEQFF
TGTGCCAGCAGCTTAGTGTTCTCGGGGCAGGGGGACAATGAGCAGTTCTTC
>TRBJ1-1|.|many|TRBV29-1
CSASPGFTEAFF
TGCAGCGCCTCGCCGGGCTTCACTGAAGCTTTCTTT
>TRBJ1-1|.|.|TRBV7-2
CASSLRRGTQNTEAFF
TGTGCCAGCAGCCTCAGAAGAGGGACGCAGAACACTGAAGCTTTCTTT
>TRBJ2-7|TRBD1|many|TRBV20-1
CSARVSDRGLYEQYF
TGCAGTGCTAGAGTCTCCGACAGGGGCCTATACGAGCAGTACTTC
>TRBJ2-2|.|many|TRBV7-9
CASSLEGRRFNTGELFF
TGTGCCAGCAGCTTAGAAGGCCGCCGATTTAACACCGGGGAGCTGTTTTTT
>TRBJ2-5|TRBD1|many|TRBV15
CATSIGGSQETQYF
TGTGCCACCAGCATAGGGGGCTCTCAAGAGACCCAGTACTTC
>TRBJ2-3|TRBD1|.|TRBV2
CASRGRTGHTDTQYF
TGTGCCAGCAGGGGGAGGACAGGGCACACAGATACGCAGTATTTT
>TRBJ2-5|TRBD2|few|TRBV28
CASTLGGLAGGWETQYF
TGTGCCAGCACCCTTGGAGGACTAGCGGGAGGGTGGGAGACCCAGTACTTC
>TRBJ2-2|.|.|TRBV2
CASRKDTGELFF
TGTGCCAGCAGGAAGGATACCGGGGAGCTGTTTTTT
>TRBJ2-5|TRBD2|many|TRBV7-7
CASSLVREGTQYF
TGTGCTAGCAGCTTAGTACGGGAGGGGACCCAGTACTTC
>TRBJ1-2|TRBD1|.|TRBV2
CARTGTGGTGYTF
TGTGCCCGAACCGGGACAGGGGGTACTGGCTACACCTTC
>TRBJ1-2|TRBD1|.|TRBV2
CASQGDYGYTF
TGTGCCAGCCAGGGGGACTATGGCTACACCTTC
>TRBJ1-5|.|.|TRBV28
CASSSISADGNQPQHF
TGTGCCAGCAGTTCAATTTCGGCGGATGGCAATCAGCCCCAGCATTTT
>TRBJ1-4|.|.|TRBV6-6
CASTVGTFNEKLFF
TGTGCCAGCACCGTCGGGACGTTTAATGAAAAACTGTTTTTT
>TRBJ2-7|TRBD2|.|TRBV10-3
CAISAHTSGRAGEQYF
TGTGCCATCAGTGCTCACACTAGCGGGAGGGCCGGGGAGCAGTACTTC
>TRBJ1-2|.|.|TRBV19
CASSHAGGDYGYTF
TGTGCCAGTAGCCATGCCGGGGGCGACTATGGCTACACCTTC
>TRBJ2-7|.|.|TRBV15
CATSNPDWGSYEQYF
TGTGCCACCAGCAACCCGGATTGGGGCTCCTACGAGCAGTACTTC
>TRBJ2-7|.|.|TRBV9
CASSGGTPHYEQYF
TGTGCCAGCAGCGGCGGGACCCCTCACTACGAGCAGTACTTC